Listed below are T cell receptor beta chains from one sample, sequenced in a study of T cells in Graves' hyperthyroidism and ophthalmopathy. TCRdb called the multiplex PCR reads again in MiXCR, with one record for every CDR3 protein. The table has 550,000 to 600,000 distinct CDR3 sequences, over 15% seen once. Sequencing input: blood. The receptors shown here come from a woman in her late teens or twenties with Graves' hyperthyroidism. The CDR3 runs from the conserved cysteine through the conserved F or W. The D gene is left open where the match is weak. Clone size is given for some rows only: seen once, a few or many times, or a class if the clone is expanded.

D gene	J gene	V gene	clone size	CDR3 protein	CDR3 DNA
TRBD2	TRBJ2-1	TRBV5-1	-	CASRRPGLANYNEQFF	TGCGCCAGCAGACGACCGGGACTAGCGAACTACAATGAGCAGTTCTTC
-	TRBJ1-2	TRBV11-2	-	CASSEIMGGSGYTF	TGTGCCAGCAGCGAAATTATGGGAGGGAGCGGCTACACCTTC
-	TRBJ2-1	TRBV18	few	CASSPTSGAGYNEQFF	TGTGCCAGCTCACCTACCTCGGGGGCGGGATACAATGAGCAGTTCTTC
TRBD1	TRBJ2-7	TRBV11-2	-	CASSLAHRGPSFEQYF	TGTGCCAGCAGCTTAGCCCACAGGGGTCCCTCCTTCGAGCAGTACTTC
-	TRBJ2-1	TRBV5-1	-	CASSLVGGDRQGSWNEQFF	TGCGCCAGCAGCTTGGTCGGAGGGGATAGACAGGGATCATGGAATGAGCAGTTCTTC
-	TRBJ1-1	TRBV11-2	many	CASSPPDRDTEAFF	TGTGCCAGCAGCCCACCTGACCGGGACACTGAAGCTTTCTTT
TRBD1	TRBJ2-7	TRBV28	many	CASRLRDRGGYEQYF	TGTGCCAGCCGACTTCGGGACAGGGGGGGCTACGAGCAGTACTTC
-	TRBJ2-3	TRBV12-3/TRBV12-4	many	CASSGGIPSTDTQYF	TGTGCCAGCAGTGGGGGCATCCCTAGCACAGATACGCAGTATTTT
-	TRBJ2-2	TRBV20-1	many	CSAGRGTGELFF	TGCAGTGCTGGAAGGGGCACCGGGGAGCTGTTTTTT
TRBD1	TRBJ2-7	TRBV10-3	many	CAISARSVQGFSSEQYF	TGTGCCATCAGCGCTCGGTCAGTACAGGGGTTTAGTTCCGAGCAGTACTTC
TRBD2	TRBJ2-1	TRBV3-1	-	CASSQDYRLAGTNEQFF	TGTGCCAGCAGCCAAGATTACCGACTAGCGGGAACCAATGAGCAGTTCTTC
TRBD2	TRBJ2-3	TRBV28	many	CASSFLGLAGGGDTQYF	TGTGCCAGCAGTTTCCTTGGACTAGCGGGAGGAGGAGATACGCAGTATTTT
-	TRBJ1-5	TRBV20-1	many	CSARVSRANQPQHF	TGCAGTGCTAGGGTTTCCAGGGCGAATCAGCCCCAGCATTTT
-	TRBJ1-1	TRBV5-1	-	CASSLGIPMGEAFF	TGCGCCAGCAGCTTGGGAATCCCGATGGGTGAAGCTTTCTTT
TRBD1	TRBJ2-7	TRBV10-2	many	CASRLRDRSYEQYF	TGCGCCAGCAGATTAAGGGACAGATCCTACGAGCAGTACTTC
-	TRBJ2-7	TRBV6-2/TRBV6-3	-	CASRSGTSVHEQYF	TGTGCCAGCAGGTCCGGGACTTCGGTCCACGAGCAGTACTTC
-	TRBJ1-2	TRBV12-3/TRBV12-4	many	CASTLKRPFLGYTF	TGTGCCAGCACCCTTAAAAGACCGTTCCTCGGCTACACCTTC
-	TRBJ2-7	TRBV6-2/TRBV6-3	-	CASSLRDSQQYF	TGTGCCAGCAGTCTCCGGGACTCTCAGCAGTACTTC
-	TRBJ2-5	TRBV7-2	many	CASSAQYQETQYF	TGTGCCAGCAGCGCCCAATACCAGGAGACCCAGTACTTC
TRBD2	TRBJ2-1	TRBV7-6	many	CASSLERGSWGNEQFF	TGTGCCAGCAGCTTAGAGCGGGGAAGTTGGGGGAATGAGCAGTTCTTC
TRBD2	TRBJ2-7	TRBV20-1	many	CSARDMTSGPLEQYF	TGCAGTGCTAGAGATATGACTAGCGGGCCCCTGGAGCAGTACTTC
-	TRBJ2-7	TRBV20-1	many	CSADDSAPSYEQYF	TGCAGTGCAGATGATAGCGCCCCCTCCTACGAGCAGTACTTC
TRBD1	TRBJ2-3	TRBV24-1	many	CATSDLGQGTDTQYF	TGTGCCACCAGTGATCTGGGACAGGGGACAGATACGCAGTATTTT
TRBD2	TRBJ2-1	TRBV7-6	many	CASSITGTNYNEQFF	TGTGCCAGCAGCATTACCGGGACTAACTACAATGAGCAGTTCTTC
TRBD1	TRBJ2-7	TRBV7-3	-	CASSLTGTGTGMDEQYF	TGTGCCAGCAGCTTAACCGGTACCGGGACAGGGATGGACGAGCAGTACTTC
-	TRBJ2-5	TRBV7-2	-	CASSSPPWRAEETQYF	TGTGCCAGCAGCTCCCCGCCCTGGCGGGCTGAAGAGACCCAGTACTTC
TRBD1	TRBJ1-1	TRBV5-1	few	CASSLRDRGSEAFF	TGCGCCAGCAGCTTGCGGGACAGGGGGTCTGAAGCTTTCTTT
-	TRBJ2-2	TRBV29-1	-	CSVPAQGTTGELFF	TGCAGCGTCCCCGCCCAGGGAACAACCGGGGAGCTGTTTTTT
-	TRBJ2-3	TRBV3-1	many	CASSDDFRSDTQYF	TGTGCCAGCAGCGACGACTTTAGATCCGATACGCAGTATTTT
-	TRBJ1-1	TRBV12-3/TRBV12-4	many	CASSSLGVEGTEAFF	TGTGCCAGCAGTTCCCTAGGGGTTGAGGGAACTGAAGCTTTCTTT
-	TRBJ2-1	TRBV7-9	few	CASSSTLRPTYNEQFF	TGTGCCAGCAGCTCTACTCTTCGTCCTACCTACAATGAGCAGTTCTTC
-	TRBJ1-2	TRBV7-2	many	CASSLPVPYNYGYTF	TGTGCCAGCAGCTTACCCGTCCCTTACAACTATGGCTACACCTTC
-	TRBJ2-3	TRBV5-1	few	CASTRGAGTDTQYF	TGCGCCAGCACACGGGGGGCAGGCACAGATACGCAGTATTTT
-	TRBJ2-1	TRBV2	-	CASSETGDNEQFF	TGTGCCAGCAGTGAAACTGGGGACAATGAGCAGTTCTTC
-	TRBJ1-2	TRBV12-3/TRBV12-4	many	CASSLFEGSYGYTF	TGTGCCAGCAGTTTATTTGAGGGTAGCTATGGCTACACCTTC
-	TRBJ2-7	TRBV3-1	many	CASSLLHVDEQYF	TGTGCCAGCAGCCTACTGCACGTTGACGAGCAGTACTTC
-	TRBJ2-3	TRBV12-3/TRBV12-4	many	CASGDQAPSTDTQYF	TGTGCCAGCGGCGACCAGGCGCCTAGCACAGATACGCAGTATTTT
TRBD2	TRBJ2-3	TRBV7-2	many	CASSSSGGVGDTQYF	TGTGCCAGCAGCTCTAGCGGGGGCGTCGGGGATACGCAGTATTTT
TRBD1	TRBJ1-2	TRBV12-3/TRBV12-4	-	CASLQGGDFYGYTF	TGTGCCAGCCTCCAGGGGGGAGATTTCTATGGCTACACCTTC
-	TRBJ2-1	TRBV10-2	-	CASSEVPSSTYNEQFF	TGCGCCAGCAGTGAGGTTCCCTCCTCTACCTACAATGAGCAGTTCTTC
-	TRBJ1-5	TRBV24-1	many	CATSDRFRNQPQHF	TGTGCCACCAGTGATCGGTTTCGCAATCAGCCCCAGCATTTT
-	TRBJ2-5	TRBV15	many	CATSRDGGNLQETQYF	TGTGCCACCAGCAGAGATGGGGGGAACTTACAAGAGACCCAGTACTTC
-	TRBJ2-3	TRBV20-1	many	CSASLAPSTDTQYF	TGCAGTGCGTCGCTAGCGCCAAGCACAGATACGCAGTATTTT
TRBD2	TRBJ2-5	TRBV19	-	CASSMSGRAQETQYF	TGTGCCAGTAGTATGAGCGGGAGGGCGCAAGAGACCCAGTACTTC
TRBD1	TRBJ1-5	TRBV6-2/TRBV6-3	-	CASSRTGTGNLRQPQHF	TGTGCCAGCAGTAGGACCGGGACAGGGAATTTGCGACAGCCCCAGCATTTT
-	TRBJ2-1	TRBV20-1	few	CSARALSGWLNEQFF	TGCAGTGCTAGAGCATTAAGCGGGTGGCTTAATGAGCAGTTCTTC
-	TRBJ1-1	TRBV19	few	CASRTEDTEAFF	TGTGCCAGTAGGACCGAGGACACTGAAGCTTTCTTT
TRBD2	TRBJ2-7	TRBV7-2	many	CASSSLAGVDEQYF	TGTGCCAGCAGCTCGCTAGCGGGGGTCGACGAGCAGTACTTC
-	TRBJ2-6	TRBV15	few	CATSSPVQAGMANVLTF	TGTGCCACCAGCAGCCCCGTACAGGCGGGGATGGCCAACGTCCTGACTTTC